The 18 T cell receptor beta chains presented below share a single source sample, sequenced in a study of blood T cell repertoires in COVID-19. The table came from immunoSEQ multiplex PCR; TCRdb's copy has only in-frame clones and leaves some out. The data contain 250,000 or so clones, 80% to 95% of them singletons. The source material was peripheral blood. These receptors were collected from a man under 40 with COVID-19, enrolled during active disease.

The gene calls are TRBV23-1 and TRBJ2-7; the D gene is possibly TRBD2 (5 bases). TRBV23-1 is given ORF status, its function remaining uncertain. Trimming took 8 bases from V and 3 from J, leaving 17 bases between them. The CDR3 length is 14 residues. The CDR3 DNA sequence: TGCGCCAGCGCGAATCAAACCGGGAACTACGAGCAGTACTTC. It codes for CASANQTGNYEQYF.

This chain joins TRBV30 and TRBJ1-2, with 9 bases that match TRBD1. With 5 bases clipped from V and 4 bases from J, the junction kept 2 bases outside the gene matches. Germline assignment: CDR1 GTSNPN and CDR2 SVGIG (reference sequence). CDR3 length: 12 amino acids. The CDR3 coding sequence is TGTGCCTGGGGGGACAGGGTCTATGGCTACACCTTC. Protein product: CAWGDRVYGYTF.

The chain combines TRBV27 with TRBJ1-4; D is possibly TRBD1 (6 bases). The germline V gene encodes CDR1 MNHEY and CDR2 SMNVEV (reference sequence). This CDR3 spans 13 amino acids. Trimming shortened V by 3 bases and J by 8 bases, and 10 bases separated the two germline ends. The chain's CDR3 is CASSFRGGEKLFF. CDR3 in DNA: TGTGCCAGCAGTTTCAGGGGTGGGGAAAAACTGTTTTTT.

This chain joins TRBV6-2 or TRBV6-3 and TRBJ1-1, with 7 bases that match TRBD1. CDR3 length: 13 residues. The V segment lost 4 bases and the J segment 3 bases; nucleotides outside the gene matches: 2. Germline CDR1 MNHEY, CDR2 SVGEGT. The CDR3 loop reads CASSFTGDTEAFF. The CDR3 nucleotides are TGTGCCAGCAGTTTTACAGGGGACACTGAAGCTTTCTTT.

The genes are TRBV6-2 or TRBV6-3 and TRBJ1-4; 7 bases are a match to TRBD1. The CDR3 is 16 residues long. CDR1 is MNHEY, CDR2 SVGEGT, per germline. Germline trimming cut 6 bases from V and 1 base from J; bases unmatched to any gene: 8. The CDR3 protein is CASSRRDRRTNEKLFF. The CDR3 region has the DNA TGTGCCAGCAGCCGACGGGACAGACGAACTAATGAAAAACTGTTTTTT.

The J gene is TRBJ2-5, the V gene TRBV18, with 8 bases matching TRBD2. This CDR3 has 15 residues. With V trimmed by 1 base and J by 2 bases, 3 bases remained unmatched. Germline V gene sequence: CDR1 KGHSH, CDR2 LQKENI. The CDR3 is CASSPLAGTQETQYF. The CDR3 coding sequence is TGTGCCAGCTCACCACTAGCGGGGACACAAGAGACCCAGTACTTC. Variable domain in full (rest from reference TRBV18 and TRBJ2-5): NAGVMQNPRHLVRRRGQEARLRCSPMKGHSHVYWYRQLPEEGLKFMVYLQKENIIDESGMPKERFSAEFPKEGPSILRIQQVVRGDSAAYFCASSPLAGTQETQYFGPGTRLLVL.

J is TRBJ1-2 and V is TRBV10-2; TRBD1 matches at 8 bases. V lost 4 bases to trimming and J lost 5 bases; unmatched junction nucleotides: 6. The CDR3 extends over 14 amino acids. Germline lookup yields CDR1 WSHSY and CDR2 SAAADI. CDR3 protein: CASSGTGNLYGYTF. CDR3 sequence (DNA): TGCGCCAGCAGTGGGACAGGGAACCTATATGGCTACACCTTC.

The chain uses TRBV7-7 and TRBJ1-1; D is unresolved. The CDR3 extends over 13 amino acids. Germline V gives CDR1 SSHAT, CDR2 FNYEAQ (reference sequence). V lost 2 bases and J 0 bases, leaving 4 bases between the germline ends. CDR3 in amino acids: CASSLSVNTEAFF. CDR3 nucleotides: TGTGCCAGCAGCTTATCAGTGAACACTGAAGCTTTCTTT.

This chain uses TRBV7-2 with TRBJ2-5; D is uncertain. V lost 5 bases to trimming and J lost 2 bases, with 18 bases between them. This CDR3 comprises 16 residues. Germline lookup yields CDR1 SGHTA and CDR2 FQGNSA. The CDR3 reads CASSLAIPRNQETQYF. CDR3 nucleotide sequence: TGTGCCAGCAGCCTCGCTATCCCGAGGAATCAAGAGACCCAGTACTTC.

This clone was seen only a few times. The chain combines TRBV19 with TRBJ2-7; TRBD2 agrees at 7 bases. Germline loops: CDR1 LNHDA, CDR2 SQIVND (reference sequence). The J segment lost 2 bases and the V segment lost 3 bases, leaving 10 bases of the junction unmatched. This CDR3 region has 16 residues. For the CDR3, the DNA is TGTGCCAGTAGTATCGTGAAAGCGGGGCCGACCTACGAGCAGTACTTC. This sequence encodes CASSIVKAGPTYEQYF.

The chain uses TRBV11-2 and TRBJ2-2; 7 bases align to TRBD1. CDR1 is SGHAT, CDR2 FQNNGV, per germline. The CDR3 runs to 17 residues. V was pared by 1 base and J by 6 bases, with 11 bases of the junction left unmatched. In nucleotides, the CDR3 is TGTGCCAGCAGCTTAGCTTTACAGGGGTCAATAGCCGGGGAGCTGTTTTTT. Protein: CASSLALQGSIAGELFF.

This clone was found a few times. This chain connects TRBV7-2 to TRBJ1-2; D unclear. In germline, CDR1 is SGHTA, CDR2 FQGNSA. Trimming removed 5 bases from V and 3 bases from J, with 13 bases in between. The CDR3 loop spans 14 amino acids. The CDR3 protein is CASSLDTQYYGYTF. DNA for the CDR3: TGTGCCAGCAGCCTCGACACCCAGTACTATGGCTACACCTTC.

The CDR3 region is CASSFRGQPQHF. The CDR3 DNA sequence: TGTGCCAGCAGTTTCCGAGGCCAGCCCCAGCATTTT. V is TRBV27 and J is TRBJ1-5; D not resolved. Germline lookup yields CDR1 MNHEY and CDR2 SMNVEV (reference sequence). V lost 3 bases to trimming and J lost 7 bases, with 7 bases between them. This CDR3 comprises 12 residues.

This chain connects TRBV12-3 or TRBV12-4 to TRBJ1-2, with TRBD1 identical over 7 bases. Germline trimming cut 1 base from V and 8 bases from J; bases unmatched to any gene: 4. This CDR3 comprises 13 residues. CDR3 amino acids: CASSLVAGGGYTF. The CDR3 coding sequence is TGTGCCAGCAGTTTAGTGGCAGGGGGGGGCTACACCTTC.

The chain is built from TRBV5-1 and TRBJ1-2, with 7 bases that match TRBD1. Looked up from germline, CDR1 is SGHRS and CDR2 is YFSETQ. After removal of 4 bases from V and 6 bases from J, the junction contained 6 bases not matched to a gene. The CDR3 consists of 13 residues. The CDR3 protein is CASSQKQGNGYTF. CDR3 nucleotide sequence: TGCGCCAGCAGCCAGAAACAGGGGAATGGCTACACCTTC.

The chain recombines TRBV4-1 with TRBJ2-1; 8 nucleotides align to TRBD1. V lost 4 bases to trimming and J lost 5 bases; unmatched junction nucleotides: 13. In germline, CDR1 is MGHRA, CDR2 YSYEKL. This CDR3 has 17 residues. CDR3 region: CASSLLGQGSSNNEQFF. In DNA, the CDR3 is TGCGCCAGCAGCCTCCTTGGACAGGGTTCGTCCAACAATGAGCAGTTCTTC.

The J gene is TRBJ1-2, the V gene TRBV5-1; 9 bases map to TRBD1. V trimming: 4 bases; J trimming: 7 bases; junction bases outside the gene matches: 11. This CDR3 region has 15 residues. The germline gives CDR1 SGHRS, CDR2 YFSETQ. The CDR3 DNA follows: TGCGCCAGCAGCGGAGGGGACAGGGCCCCCCGTGGCTACACCTTC. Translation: CASSGGDRAPRGYTF.

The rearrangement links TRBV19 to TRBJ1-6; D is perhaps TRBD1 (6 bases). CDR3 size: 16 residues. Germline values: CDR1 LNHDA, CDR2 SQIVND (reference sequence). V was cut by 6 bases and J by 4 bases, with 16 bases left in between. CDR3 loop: CASSETGLRYNSPLHF. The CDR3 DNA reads TGTGCCAGTAGCGAAACAGGGTTGAGGTATAATTCACCCCTCCACTTT.